This TCR beta chain stems from a study of patients and donors after allogeneic stem cell transplantation. This clonotype was seen a few times. TCRdb re-analysed the RT-PCR reads in MiXCR, keeping a single row per CDR3 protein. The table has about 100,000 distinct CDR3 sequences, 35% seen once. Per the germline V gene, CDR1 is WSHSY and CDR2 is SAAADI. V shed 8 bases and J shed 0 bases, with 17 bases lying between them. This CDR3 region has 17 residues. The genes are TRBV10-2 and TRBJ1-6; D might be TRBD1 (5 bases). This clonotype was obtained from a human donor who was either an allogeneic HSCT recipient or a stem cell or donor lymphocyte infusion donor (not recorded which). It is not recorded whose cells these are; they may come from a transplant donor. Sequenced material: blood, either unsorted or a sorted T cell fraction (not recorded which). The CDR3 DNA reads TGCGCCAGCCGGTTGACCTCAAGGGGCTCCTATAATTCACCCCTCCACTTT. Translating gives CASRLTSRGSYNSPLHF.